These 9 T cell receptor beta chains came from one sample sequenced in a study of early T cells in non-severe SARS-CoV-2 infection. TCRdb reprocessed the 5' RACE reads via MiXCR and lists one record per CDR3 protein. The sample carries about 72,000 distinct CDR3 sequences, over 9% recorded once. The sample consisted of whole blood, taken at baseline. These receptors all come from an adult who was a healthcare worker with PCR-confirmed SARS-CoV-2 infection or an uninfected control (not recorded which).

This clonotype has at least ten counts. The rearrangement joins TRBV27 to TRBJ1-6; TRBD1 is a possible D gene (6 bases). CDR3 length: 19 amino acids. V lost 6 bases, J lost 7 bases, and 28 bases lay in between. Germline CDR1 MNHEY, CDR2 SMNVEV (reference sequence). CDR3 amino acids: CASSKYISGASIENSPLHF. CDR3 DNA: TGTGCCAGCAGCAAATACATATCGGGGGCGTCGATAGAGAATTCACCCCTCCACTTT.

This clonotype has a single count. Possible read error: a much larger clone is one base away. This rearrangement joins TRBV7-9 to TRBJ1-2, with 7 bases matching TRBD1. The CDR3 spans 12 residues. Germline-derived CDR1 and CDR2 are SEHNR and FQNEAQ (reference sequence). CDR3 DNA sequence: TGTGTCAGCAGCCAGGGGGAAAGTGGCTACACCTTC. It specifies CVSSQGESGYTF.

This clonotype was found a few times. The chain carries TRBV7-2 and TRBJ1-5; a possible D gene is TRBD1 (5 bases). With 4 bases removed from V and 7 bases from J, the gap between germline ends came to 20 bases. The CDR3 contains 16 residues. Germline CDR1 is SGHTA and CDR2 is FQGNSA. The CDR3 region is CASSSYPGRSSQPQHF. The CDR3 DNA is TGTGCCAGCAGCTCCTACCCAGGGAGATCAAGCCAGCCCCAGCATTTT.

The V gene is TRBV20-1, the J gene TRBJ2-7; 11 bases align to TRBD2. The CDR3 covers 16 residues. CDR1 and CDR2 from the germline V gene are DFQATT and SNEGSKA (reference sequence). The trim removed 1 base at V and 1 base at J, leaving 6 bases unmatched. In DNA form, the CDR3 reads TGCAGTGCTAGAGTACCCGGGACTAGCGGTTCCTACGAGCAGTACTTC. It yields the protein CSARVPGTSGSYEQYF.

This clonotype has only a few counts. The chain couples TRBV12-3 or TRBV12-4 to TRBJ2-7; 9 bases line up with TRBD1. Germline trimming cut 5 bases from V and 1 base from J; bases unmatched to any gene: 3. CDR3 size: 14 residues. The CDR3 sequence is CASSKQGASYEQYF. The CDR3, as DNA: TGTGCCAGCAGTAAACAGGGGGCTTCCTACGAGCAGTACTTC.

This clonotype occurred many times. The CDR3 DNA is TGCGCCAGCAGCTCTAACCCCCAGGGGGCCAGGGATACGCAGTATTTT. It translates to CASSSNPQGARDTQYF. The V gene is TRBV5-1, the J gene TRBJ2-3; 8 nucleotides line up with TRBD1. V was pared by 3 bases and J by 6 bases, with 12 bases of the junction left unmatched. This CDR3 contains 16 residues. Germline assignment: CDR1 SGHRS and CDR2 YFSETQ.

The rearrangement uses TRBV2 and TRBJ2-2, with a tentative D call TRBD1 (5 bases). The CDR3 is 16 residues long. Trimming shortened V by 1 base and J by 0 bases, and 9 bases separated the two germline ends. Germline V gives CDR1 SNHLY, CDR2 FYNNEI. CDR3 sequence reads: CASSEGGPANTGELFF. Here the CDR3 DNA reads TGTGCCAGCAGTGAAGGGGGCCCTGCGAACACCGGGGAGCTGTTTTTT.

This chain joins TRBV30 and TRBJ2-2; D gene uncertain. Trimming took off 4 bases at V and 4 bases at J, with 7 bases between the two ends. The CDR3 runs 12 residues. CDR1 and CDR2 (germline): GTSNPN, SVGIG (reference sequence). The CDR3: CAWTIGTGELFF. As DNA, the CDR3 is TGTGCCTGGACAATCGGCACCGGGGAGCTGTTTTTT.

The chain recombines TRBV3-1 with TRBJ2-3; 8 bases agree with TRBD2. With 4 bases clipped from V and 0 bases from J, the junction kept 6 bases outside the gene matches. Germline CDR1 reads LGHDT; CDR2 reads YNNKEL (reference sequence). CDR3 length: 16 residues. The CDR3 DNA reads TGTGCCAGCAGCCCTTGGCGGGGGGATAGCACAGATACGCAGTATTTT. It is translated as CASSPWRGDSTDTQYF.